This is a list of T cell receptor beta chains from one sample in a study of T cells expressing NK-cell markers. TCRdb re-called the 5' RACE reads and shows each CDR3 protein once, DNA omitted. Its table lists about 460,000 distinct CDR3 sequences. Specimen: blood T cells: a sorted CD56 or NKG2C T cell subset, CD4+ or CD8+ T cells, or bulk PBMC T cells (not recorded which). The receptors stem from a woman aged 45-59 years in good health. CDR3s include the opening cysteine and the closing phenylalanine or tryptophan.

TRBJ2-3 | TRBV4-1 | 15 | CASSQAGLSTDTQYF
TRBJ2-7 | TRBV11-1 | 14 | CASSLTRDNYEQYF
TRBJ1-1 | TRBV15 | 12 | CATSRDRGVAFF
TRBJ1-5 | TRBV20-1 | 12 | CSGAAGNQPQHF
TRBJ1-5 | TRBV11-2 | 14 | CASSRGGNNQPQHF
TRBJ2-2 | TRBV10-3 | 13 | CAISEEGTGELFF
TRBJ2-1 | TRBV4-1 | 17 | CASSRLRTRSSYNEQFF
TRBJ2-5 | TRBV12-5 | 14 | CASGFSPAQETQYF
TRBJ1-4 | TRBV28 | 16 | CASRGRSGATNEKLFF
TRBJ2-2 | TRBV7-8 | 15 | CASSSYRARTGELFF
TRBJ1-1 | TRBV12-3/TRBV12-4 | 16 | CASRRGQGAGSPEAFF
TRBJ1-1 | TRBV6-1 | 15 | CASAWDGDLNTEAFF
TRBJ2-1 | TRBV3-1 | 15 | CASSQDGSTYNEQFF
TRBJ2-5 | TRBV20-1 | 14 | CSARDRSIQETQYF
TRBJ2-1 | TRBV12-3/TRBV12-4 | 13 | CASSFMNRGGQFF
TRBJ1-1 | TRBV6-5 | 15 | CATHPHGLMNTEAFF
TRBJ1-5 | TRBV4-1 | 18 | CASSHPPGQGILNQPQHF
TRBJ1-1 | TRBV6-6 | 15 | CASRKLPPGGTEAFF
TRBJ2-7 | TRBV2 | 13 | CASSEQGGGEQYF
TRBJ2-2 | TRBV4-2 | 16 | CASSQGTSGRTGELFF
TRBJ2-1 | TRBV10-3 | 14 | CAITSQGSHNEQFF
TRBJ1-5 | TRBV7-9 | 15 | CASSLSDVSNQPQHF
TRBJ1-2 | TRBV2 | 12 | CASSAGQYGYTF
TRBJ2-4 | TRBV4-1 | 18 | CASSHLGRDTLAKNIQYF
TRBJ2-7 | TRBV5-1 | 16 | CASSATSGRKFYEQYF
TRBJ1-3 | TRBV25-1 | 13 | CASSHGSGNTIYF
TRBJ2-1 | TRBV7-9 | 12 | CASKGARNEQFF
TRBJ1-2 | TRBV4-2 | 14 | CASSQDGTGEGYTF
TRBJ2-7 | TRBV12-3/TRBV12-4 | 14 | CACRPSGVPYEQYF
TRBJ2-7 | TRBV20-1 | 13 | CSARVAGVREQYF
TRBJ2-7 | TRBV20-1 | 12 | CSAREREHEQYF
TRBJ2-1 | TRBV20-1 | 15 | CSASSEGVGYNEQFF
TRBJ2-3 | TRBV6-5 | 14 | CASSPSGTNPTQYF
TRBJ2-3 | TRBV4-1 | 18 | CASSQDQMGDIPTDTQYF
TRBJ2-7 | TRBV11-3 | 17 | CASSGGLAGGPPYEQYF
TRBJ2-1 | TRBV12-3/TRBV12-4 | 16 | CASGPVGWGRKNEQFF
TRBJ1-2 | TRBV7-3 | 14 | CASSLTGTDRGYTF
TRBJ2-2 | TRBV7-8 | 14 | CAIGSGVHTGELFF
TRBJ2-2 | TRBV30 | 11 | CALTVTGELFF
TRBJ2-3 | TRBV4-2 | 18 | CASSQYQTSGRLTDTQYF
TRBJ2-1 | TRBV11-1 | 15 | CASTTDRSSYNEQFF
TRBJ1-1 | TRBV11-2 | 15 | CASRGGAAPNTEAFF
TRBJ2-4 | TRBV11-3 | 19 | CASSLDRIGQISTKNIQYF
TRBJ2-1 | TRBV7-9 | 15 | CASSLGTGVFDEQFF
TRBJ2-1 | TRBV5-1 | 14 | CASRNGGSDHEQFF